Listed below are T cell receptor beta chains from one sample, sequenced in a study of cytomegalovirus exposure and HLA in healthy donors. Profiling relied on immunoSEQ multiplex PCR, and the TCRdb table lists in-frame clones only, not all of them. Seen here are 150,000 to 200,000 clones, roughly 85% observed once, and the top ten hold less than 2.5%. Sequenced sample: PBMCs. The receptors shown here come from a woman aged 45-59 years in good health and CMV-seronegative. CDR3s include the opening cysteine and the closing phenylalanine or tryptophan. The D gene is left open where the match is weak. Part of the rows lack a size; the others show once, few, many or a class for expanded clones.

cdr3_aa: CASSSLNRGLVVDTQYF
cdr3_nt: TGTGCCAGCAGTTCCCTTAACAGGGGGCTTGTGGTAGATACGCAGTATTTT
clone_size: NA
v_call: TRBV28
d_call: TRBD1
j_call: TRBJ2-3

cdr3_aa: CASSLVDLRTEAFF
cdr3_nt: TGCGCCAGCAGCTTGGTAGACTTGAGGACTGAAGCTTTCTTT
clone_size: NA
v_call: TRBV5-1
d_call: NA
j_call: TRBJ1-1

cdr3_aa: CASSPQTAEAFF
cdr3_nt: TGTGCCAGCTCACCACAGACAGCTGAAGCTTTCTTT
clone_size: NA
v_call: TRBV18
d_call: NA
j_call: TRBJ1-1

cdr3_aa: CAWTHALLTPRELFF
cdr3_nt: TGTGCCTGGACCCACGCCCTCCTAACCCCCAGGGAGCTGTTTTTT
clone_size: NA
v_call: TRBV30
d_call: NA
j_call: TRBJ2-2

cdr3_aa: CASSFPLANYNEQFF
cdr3_nt: TGTGCCAGCAGCTTTCCCCTAGCGAACTACAATGAGCAGTTCTTC
clone_size: NA
v_call: TRBV7-9
d_call: NA
j_call: TRBJ2-1

cdr3_aa: CASSEYGKVSYNEQFF
cdr3_nt: TGTGCCAGCAGTGAATACGGGAAAGTCTCCTACAATGAGCAGTTCTTC
clone_size: NA
v_call: TRBV6-1
d_call: NA
j_call: TRBJ2-1

cdr3_aa: CASSLQGPYEQYF
cdr3_nt: TGTGCCAGCAGTTTACAGGGGCCCTACGAGCAGTACTTC
clone_size: few
v_call: TRBV28
d_call: NA
j_call: TRBJ2-7

cdr3_aa: CATRGGQPQHF
cdr3_nt: TGTGCCACTCGGGGGGGACAGCCCCAGCATTTT
clone_size: NA
v_call: TRBV28
d_call: NA
j_call: TRBJ1-5

cdr3_aa: CASSFRGEGEKLFF
cdr3_nt: TGTGCCAGCAGCTTCCGGGGGGAAGGGGAAAAACTGTTTTTT
clone_size: once
v_call: TRBV28
d_call: NA
j_call: TRBJ1-4

cdr3_aa: CASKGARTGELFF
cdr3_nt: TGTGCCAGCAAGGGGGCGCGCACCGGGGAGCTGTTTTTT
clone_size: NA
v_call: TRBV27
d_call: TRBD1
j_call: TRBJ2-2

cdr3_aa: CASSEVSRPNNEQFF
cdr3_nt: TGTGCCAGTAGCGAAGTTTCCCGCCCTAACAATGAGCAGTTCTTC
clone_size: NA
v_call: TRBV19
d_call: NA
j_call: TRBJ2-1

cdr3_aa: CASSPWDRQETQYF
cdr3_nt: TGTGCCAGCTCACCATGGGACAGGCAAGAGACCCAGTACTTC
clone_size: NA
v_call: TRBV18
d_call: TRBD1
j_call: TRBJ2-5

cdr3_aa: CASSSPALRVEAFF
cdr3_nt: TGTGCCAGCAGTTCCCCTGCTCTCAGGGTTGAAGCTTTCTTT
clone_size: NA
v_call: TRBV28
d_call: NA
j_call: TRBJ1-1

cdr3_aa: CASSFSGRVRSSNQPQHF
cdr3_nt: TGTGCCAGTAGTTTCTCGGGGAGGGTAAGAAGTAGCAATCAGCCCCAGCATTTT
clone_size: NA
v_call: TRBV19
d_call: NA
j_call: TRBJ1-5

cdr3_aa: CASSFVETGTDTQYF
cdr3_nt: TGTGCCAGCAGCTTCGTTGAGACAGGCACAGATACGCAGTATTTT
clone_size: once
v_call: TRBV7-9
d_call: NA
j_call: TRBJ2-3

cdr3_aa: CASSSIAGGENEQFF
cdr3_nt: TGTGCCAGCAGCTCAATAGCGGGAGGGGAGAATGAGCAGTTCTTC
clone_size: NA
v_call: TRBV5-4
d_call: TRBD2
j_call: TRBJ2-1

cdr3_aa: CASSPRVGSPYEQYF
cdr3_nt: TGTGCCAGCAGCCCCCGGGTGGGTTCGCCCTACGAGCAGTACTTC
clone_size: once
v_call: TRBV7-9
d_call: NA
j_call: TRBJ2-7